These 13 T cell receptor beta chains came from one sample sequenced in a study of T cell changes during pregnancy in multiple sclerosis. Some clones are missing from TCRdb's copy, which holds only in-frame ones; the method was immunoSEQ multiplex PCR. The table lists about 85,000 clones, about nine tenths of them singletons, with 2.5% to 3% in the top ten. The input for sequencing was peripheral blood, taken in the first trimester of pregnancy. These receptor sequences come from a female donor with multiple sclerosis, enrolled in a pregnancy study.

Only one count was recorded for this clone. This chain uses TRBV28 with TRBJ2-7, with 14 bases lining up with TRBD2. Germline V gives CDR1 MDHEN, CDR2 SYDVKM. The CDR3 runs to 14 residues. Trimming at V came to 6 bases and at J to 4 bases, leaving 2 bases not matched to a gene. Written as DNA, the CDR3 is TGTGCCAGCAGGGGACTAGCGGGAGTGTACGAGCAGTACTTC. It is translated as CASRGLAGVYEQYF.

This chain's CDR3 is CASSYLTGFPRHF. In DNA form, the CDR3 reads TGTGCCAGCAGCTACTTAACAGGATTTCCCAGGCATTTT. The J gene is TRBJ1-5, the V gene TRBV11-3, with D perhaps TRBD1 (5 bases). Germline values: CDR1 SGHNT, CDR2 YENEEA. This CDR3 has 13 residues. V gave up 4 bases and J gave up 15 bases, with 19 bases separating them.

CDR3 residues: CASSQGQGIYEQYF. CDR3 nucleotides: TGTGCCAGCTCACAGGGACAGGGTATCTACGAGCAGTACTTC. The gene calls are TRBV18 and TRBJ2-7; 9 nucleotides agree with TRBD1. V shed 4 bases, J shed 3 bases, and the junction held 4 bases outside the gene matches. Germline lookup yields CDR1 KGHSH and CDR2 LQKENI. The CDR3 consists of 14 residues. Variable domain in full (rest from reference TRBV18 and TRBJ2-7): NAGVMQNPRHLVRRRGQEARLRCSPMKGHSHVYWYRQLPEEGLKFMVYLQKENIIDESGMPKERFSAEFPKEGPSILRIQQVVRGDSAAYFCASSQGQGIYEQYFGPGTRLTVT.

This clone is a singleton in its sample. The CDR3 nucleotides are TGTGCCAGCAGTCTTAATAACTATGGCTACACCTTC. Protein: CASSLNNYGYTF. The chain joins TRBV28 to TRBJ1-2; D gene unclear. This CDR3 region has 12 residues. Germline CDR1 MDHEN, CDR2 SYDVKM. The V end was cut by 5 bases, the J end by 1 base, with 5 bases between.

The chain couples TRBV18 to TRBJ1-1, with D hard to call. Trimming left V 2 bases short and J 2 bases short, with 9 bases between. Germline V lookup: CDR1 KGHSH, CDR2 LQKENI. The CDR3 extends over 14 amino acids. The CDR3 sequence: CASSPITANTEAFF. CDR3 nucleotide sequence: TGTGCCAGCTCACCAATAACTGCCAACACTGAAGCTTTCTTT. Complete variable domain (other parts from reference TRBV18 and TRBJ1-1): NAGVMQNPRHLVRRRGQEARLRCSPMKGHSHVYWYRQLPEEGLKFMVYLQKENIIDESGMPKERFSAEFPKEGPSILRIQQVVRGDSAAYFCASSPITANTEAFFGQGTRLTVV.

The chain carries TRBV19 and TRBJ1-6; D call uncertain. The V gene's germline CDR1 is LNHDA and CDR2 SQIVND (reference sequence). The CDR3 covers 13 residues. Trimming pared 4 bases from V and 14 bases from J, leaving 15 bases between. CDR3 sequence reads: CASSTQNKITLHF. The CDR3 DNA sequence: TGTGCCAGTAGTACCCAGAATAAGATCACCCTCCACTTT.

The genes are TRBV6-1 and TRBJ1-2; 7 bases agree with TRBD1. The CDR3 has 18 residues. CDR1 and CDR2 from the germline V gene are MNHNS and SASEGT. V dropped 0 bases and J dropped 5; count of bases not matched to a gene: 15. The CDR3 nucleotides are TGTGCCAGCAGTGAAGCGCGGAAGGGACAGACTTTTATGTATGGCTACACCTTC. Translation: CASSEARKGQTFMYGYTF.

The chain employs TRBV27 and TRBJ2-7; 11 bases match TRBD2. This CDR3 contains 15 residues. The junction had 6 bases not matched to a gene; V was cut back by 6 bases and J by 2 bases. CDR1 MNHEY and CDR2 SMNVEV come from the germline V gene (reference sequence). CDR3 protein: CASSLVSGRAYEQYF. CDR3 sequence (DNA): TGTGCCAGCAGCCTCGTTAGCGGGAGGGCCTACGAGCAGTACTTC.

The CDR3 is CASSIGRGISTGELFF. Here the CDR3 DNA reads TGTGCCAGTAGTATAGGAAGGGGTATCAGCACCGGGGAGCTGTTTTTT. The rearrangement joins TRBV19 to TRBJ2-2, with a tentative D call TRBD1 (5 bases). The CDR3 is made up of 16 amino acids. The V and J ends lost 1 base and 4 bases respectively, with 13 bases between them. Germline values: CDR1 LNHDA, CDR2 SQIVND (reference sequence).

This clone was counted once. The gene calls are TRBV7-8 and TRBJ1-6; D remains ambiguous. The CDR3 loop spans 15 amino acids. Germline assignment: CDR1 SGHVS and CDR2 FQNEAQ. The germline V and J ends were trimmed by 3 bases and 3 bases, with 9 bases remaining between them. The CDR3: CASSFGVDYNSPLHF. CDR3 nucleotide sequence: TGTGCCAGCAGCTTCGGGGTCGACTATAATTCACCCCTCCACTTT.

This chain uses TRBV28 with TRBJ2-7; 15 bases fit TRBD2. Per the germline V gene, CDR1 is MDHEN and CDR2 is SYDVKM. V was pared by 6 bases and J by 4 bases, with 22 bases of the junction left unmatched. This CDR3 region has 21 residues. The CDR3 DNA is TGTGCCAGCAGCCCAGGACTAGCGGGAGGGCCGTTCGCGTATTGGGCGTACGAGCAGTACTTC. Its protein is CASSPGLAGGPFAYWAYEQYF.

This chain links TRBV11-3 with TRBJ2-3; 11 bases align to TRBD1. This CDR3 spans 16 amino acids. CDR1 and CDR2 from the germline V gene are SGHNT and YENEEA. J was trimmed by 1 base and V by 5 bases; bases with no gene match: 5. The CDR3 reads CASSLRTGGGTDTQYF. The CDR3 DNA follows: TGTGCCAGCAGCCTCCGGACAGGGGGCGGCACAGATACGCAGTATTTT.

The chain links TRBV9 to TRBJ2-6; D might be TRBD2 (6 bases). Germline V CDR1 and CDR2: SGDLS, YYNGEE. The CDR3 runs to 19 residues. Trimming shortened V by 1 base and J by 1 base, and 18 bases separated the two germline ends. The CDR3 DNA reads TGTGCCAGCAGCGTAAGGGAGGAGGGCCCAGGGTCTGGGGCCAACGTCCTGACTTTC. Translation gives CASSVREEGPGSGANVLTF.